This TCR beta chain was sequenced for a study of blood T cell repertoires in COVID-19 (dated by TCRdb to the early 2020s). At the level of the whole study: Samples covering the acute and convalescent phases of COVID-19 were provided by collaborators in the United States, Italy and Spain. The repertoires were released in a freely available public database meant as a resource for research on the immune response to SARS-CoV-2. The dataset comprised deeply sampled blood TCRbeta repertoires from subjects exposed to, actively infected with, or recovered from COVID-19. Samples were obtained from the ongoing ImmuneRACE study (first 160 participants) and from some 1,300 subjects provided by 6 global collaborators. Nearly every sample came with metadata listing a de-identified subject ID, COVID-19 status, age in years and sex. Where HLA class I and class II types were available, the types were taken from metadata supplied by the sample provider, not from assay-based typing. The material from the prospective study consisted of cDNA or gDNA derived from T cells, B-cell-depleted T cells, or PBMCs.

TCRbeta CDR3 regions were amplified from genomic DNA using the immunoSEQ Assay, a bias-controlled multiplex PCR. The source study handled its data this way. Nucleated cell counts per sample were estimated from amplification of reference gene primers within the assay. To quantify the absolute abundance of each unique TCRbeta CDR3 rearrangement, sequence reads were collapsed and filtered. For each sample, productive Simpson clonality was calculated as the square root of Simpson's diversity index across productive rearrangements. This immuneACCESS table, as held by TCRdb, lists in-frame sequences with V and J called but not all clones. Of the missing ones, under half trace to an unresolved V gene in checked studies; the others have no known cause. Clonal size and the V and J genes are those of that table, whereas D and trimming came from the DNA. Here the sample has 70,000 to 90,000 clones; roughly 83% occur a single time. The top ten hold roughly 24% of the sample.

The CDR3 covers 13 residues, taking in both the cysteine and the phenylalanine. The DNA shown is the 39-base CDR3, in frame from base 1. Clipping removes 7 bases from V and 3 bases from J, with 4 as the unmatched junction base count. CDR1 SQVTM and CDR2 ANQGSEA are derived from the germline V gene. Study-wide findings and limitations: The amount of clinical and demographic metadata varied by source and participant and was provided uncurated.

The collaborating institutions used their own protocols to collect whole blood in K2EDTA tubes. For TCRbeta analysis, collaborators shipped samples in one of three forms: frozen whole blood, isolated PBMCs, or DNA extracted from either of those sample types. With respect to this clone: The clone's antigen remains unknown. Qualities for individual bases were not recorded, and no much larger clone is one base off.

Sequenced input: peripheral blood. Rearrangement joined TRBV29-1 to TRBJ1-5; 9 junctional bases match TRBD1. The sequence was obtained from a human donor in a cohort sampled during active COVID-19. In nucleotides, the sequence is TGCAGCGCAGGACAGGGGATCAATCAGCCCCAGCATTTT. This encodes CSAGQGINQPQHF.